This is a list of T cell receptor beta chains from one sample in a study of blood T cell repertoires in COVID-19. Generated by immunoSEQ multiplex PCR, the TCRdb table keeps only in-frame clones and is missing some. Of about 170,000 clones in the sample, 65% to 85% were seen once. The source material was peripheral blood. These receptor sequences come from a woman aged 70-85 years who had recovered from COVID-19. Both conserved end residues are part of each CDR3. A D gene is named only where the DNA matches it firmly. Only part of the rows carry a size: once, few, many, or a class if the clone is expanded.

cdr3_nt | cdr3_aa | j_call | v_call | clone_size | cdr3_length | d_call
TGTGCCAGTAGTCCCCTGTGGGACACCCACGAGCAGTACTTC | CASSPLWDTHEQYF | TRBJ2-7 | TRBV19 | . | 14 | .
TGTGCCAGCAGCCCTGATGCCGGCAGGACCTACGAGCAGTACTTC | CASSPDAGRTYEQYF | TRBJ2-7 | TRBV2 | . | 15 | .
TGTGCCACCAGCAGAGGGACACAGAACACTGAAGCTTTCTTT | CATSRGTQNTEAFF | TRBJ1-1 | TRBV15 | . | 14 | .
TGTGCCAGCAGCTTTAGGGGTGCCTACGAGCAGTACTTC | CASSFRGAYEQYF | TRBJ2-7 | TRBV7-2 | . | 13 | .
TGTGCCAGCAGCTTATCCGGGTTCTCTGGAAACACCATATATTTT | CASSLSGFSGNTIYF | TRBJ1-3 | TRBV7-6 | . | 15 | .
TGTGCCAGTCCTAACTGGGGCAGACAGGTTTTTGAGCAGTTCTTC | CASPNWGRQVFEQFF | TRBJ2-1 | TRBV6-6 | . | 15 | .
TGCAGCGTTTTGGCCTATCGGGACACTGAAGCTTTCTTT | CSVLAYRDTEAFF | TRBJ1-1 | TRBV29-1 | . | 13 | .
TGTGCCAGCAGAGGGGGGGCCGCCCCGGGGGGCTACACCTTC | CASRGGAAPGGYTF | TRBJ1-2 | TRBV2 | . | 14 | .
TGCGCCAGCAGCCCAGGTACAGGGGCACAAACCTACGAGCAGTACTTC | CASSPGTGAQTYEQYF | TRBJ2-7 | TRBV5-1 | once | 16 | TRBD1
TGTGCCAGCAGCGAAGCGGTAGCGGGGGGAACAGATACGCAGTATTTT | CASSEAVAGGTDTQYF | TRBJ2-3 | TRBV7-9 | . | 16 | TRBD2
TGTGCCAGCAGCGTAGATCACAACTCCTACGAGCAGTACTTC | CASSVDHNSYEQYF | TRBJ2-7 | TRBV9 | . | 14 | .
TGTGCCAGCAGCTTAGCTGGGCCCGGCCAGCCCCAGCATTTT | CASSLAGPGQPQHF | TRBJ1-5 | TRBV7-6 | few | 14 | .
TGTGCCACCAGCAGAGCTGGGGGGTTGGGTCAGCCCCAGCATTTT | CATSRAGGLGQPQHF | TRBJ1-5 | TRBV15 | . | 15 | .
TGTGCCAGCAGCGTAGGGGCTAGCGGGACGGGCGCGGAGACCCAGTACTTC | CASSVGASGTGAETQYF | TRBJ2-5 | TRBV9 | . | 17 | TRBD2
TGCGCCAGCAGCTTGGGGACTAGCGGGAGGGCCCGGGAAGAGACCCAGTACTTC | CASSLGTSGRAREETQYF | TRBJ2-5 | TRBV5-1 | . | 18 | TRBD2
TGTGCCACCAGTGATTCCCGGGGGGCCAACTATGGCTACACCTTC | CATSDSRGANYGYTF | TRBJ1-2 | TRBV24-1 | . | 15 | .
TGTGCCAGCAGCCCAGGAGGCGGGGGTGAAGCTTTCTTT | CASSPGGGGEAFF | TRBJ1-1 | TRBV7-9 | . | 13 | .
TGTGCCAGCAGCCAAGATGGGAGGGCCACCTATGGCTACACCTTC | CASSQDGRATYGYTF | TRBJ1-2 | TRBV4-2 | . | 15 | .
TGCGCCAGCAGTGAGATGTCGGCTGGGCCCACCGGGGAGCTGTTTTTT | CASSEMSAGPTGELFF | TRBJ2-2 | TRBV10-1 | . | 16 | .
TGCGCCAGCAGTGATTGGCTAGCGGGGGGCTCCTACGAGCAGTACTTC | CASSDWLAGGSYEQYF | TRBJ2-7 | TRBV10-2 | . | 16 | TRBD2
TGTGCCATCCGCAGCGGGAGTCCCGGCTCCTACAATGAGCAGTTCTTC | CAIRSGSPGSYNEQFF | TRBJ2-1 | TRBV10-3 | . | 16 | TRBD2
TGTGCCTGGACAACGTTGGGACTCTCCAAAGCCTACACCTTC | CAWTTLGLSKAYTF | TRBJ1-2 | TRBV30 | . | 14 | .
TGTGCCAGCAGCTTAGCCCCCCCGGGGGGGGATGAGCAGTTCTTC | CASSLAPPGGDEQFF | TRBJ2-1 | TRBV11-3 | . | 15 | TRBD2
TGTGCCAGCGGGACTAGCCAGGGTGAGCAGTTCTTC | CASGTSQGEQFF | TRBJ2-1 | TRBV7-3 | . | 12 | TRBD2
TGTGCCAGTAGTCCCACGGGACAGGGTAAAAGCTCCTACGAGCAGTACTTC | CASSPTGQGKSSYEQYF | TRBJ2-7 | TRBV19 | . | 17 | TRBD1
TGTGCCAGCTCACCCCTCCCTCCGGGACAGGTCTATCAGCCCCAGCATTTT | CASSPLPPGQVYQPQHF | TRBJ1-5 | TRBV18 | . | 17 | TRBD1